One sample yielded the 32 T cell receptor beta chains listed below, sequenced in a study of identical twins. One entry per CDR3 protein, called by TCRdb with MiXCR from the 5' RACE reads. The table includes 400,000 to 600,000 distinct CDR3 sequences, around 24% detected once. A further study also used this sample, focusing on yellow fever vaccine responses in identical twins.

The material sequenced was CD4+ T cells sorted from blood. The receptors were sampled from a woman in her late teens or twenties in good health.

The sample holds a few counts of this clonotype. As DNA, the CDR3 is TGCAGCGTGTTAGCGGGGACCTCCTACAATGAGCAGTTCTTC. Encoded protein: CSVLAGTSYNEQFF. This chain links TRBV29-1 with TRBJ2-1; 8 bases map to TRBD2. CDR3 length: 14 residues. Per germline, CDR1 SQVTM and CDR2 ANQGSEA. Trimming cost V 6 bases and J 0 bases; bases outside gene matches: 4.

The chain combines TRBV3-1 with TRBJ1-5; D unresolved. Trimming removed 1 base from V and 7 bases from J, with 8 bases in between. The CDR3 has 13 amino acids. Germline-derived CDR1 and CDR2 are LGHDT and YNNKEL (reference sequence). The CDR3 reads CASSQGKWQPQHF. The CDR3 DNA reads as TGTGCCAGCAGCCAAGGAAAATGGCAGCCCCAGCATTTT.

This clonotype was detected only a few times. This chain connects TRBV5-1 to TRBJ2-7; 8 bases agree with TRBD1. The V and J ends lost 1 base and 4 bases, in that order; junction bases with no gene match: 7. In germline, CDR1 is SGHRS, CDR2 YFSETQ. The CDR3 consists of 15 residues. CDR3 nucleotides: TGCGCCAGCAGCTTGTACTTAGGGACAGGATACGAGCAGTACTTC. It yields the protein CASSLYLGTGYEQYF.

V is TRBV12-3 or TRBV12-4 and J is TRBJ2-5; perhaps TRBD1 as D (6 bases). With 6 bases removed from V and 7 bases from J, the gap between germline ends came to 18 bases. The CDR3 consists of 14 residues. CDR3 region: CASSSWDTKGTQYF. Written as DNA, the CDR3 is TGTGCCAGCAGCTCTTGGGACACAAAAGGGACCCAGTACTTC.

This chain uses TRBV2 with TRBJ2-3; 13 bases are shared with TRBD2. Germline CDR1 and CDR2: SNHLY and FYNNEI. This CDR3 contains 18 residues. Trimming took 1 base from V and 7 from J; bases not matched to a gene: 11. CDR3 residues: CASSEGRTSGGEMNTQYF. The CDR3 DNA reads TGTGCCAGCAGTGAAGGGAGAACTAGCGGGGGGGAAATGAATACGCAGTATTTT.

V usage is TRBV29-1 and J usage is TRBJ1-1; D ambiguous. Trimming left V 3 bases short and J 7 bases short, with 12 bases between. The CDR3 covers 12 residues. Germline V lookup: CDR1 SQVTM, CDR2 ANQGSEA. CDR3 bases: TGCAGCGTTGATCCGGCAACCGTTGAAGCTTTCTTT. Its protein product is CSVDPATVEAFF.

This chain connects TRBV2 to TRBJ1-1, with D perhaps TRBD1 (6 bases). Looked up from germline, CDR1 is SNHLY and CDR2 is FYNNEI. This CDR3 is built from 18 residues. Trimming took off 4 bases at V and 3 bases at J, with 24 bases between the two ends. CDR3 nucleotides: TGTGCCAGCAGTGTGGTTCACAGGGTTAGCTACCGGGACACTGAAGCTTTCTTT. Amino acid sequence: CASSVVHRVSYRDTEAFF.

The chain couples TRBV28 to TRBJ1-1; D ambiguous. Between the trimmed V and J ends, which lost 7 bases and 0 bases, there was a span of 21 bases. In germline, CDR1 is MDHEN, CDR2 SYDVKM. The CDR3 loop spans 17 amino acids. The CDR3 region is CASTSRGVTFMNTEAFF. CDR3 bases: TGTGCCAGCACATCCCGCGGGGTTACCTTCATGAACACTGAAGCTTTCTTT.

The sample holds a few counts of this clonotype. The gene calls are TRBV29-1 and TRBJ2-5, with D perhaps TRBD1 or TRBD2 (5 bases each). The germline V gene has CDR1 SQVTM and CDR2 ANQGSEA. Trimming removed 8 bases at V and 2 bases at J, with 18 bases between. The CDR3 spans 14 residues. CDR3 protein: CSSPERDQQETQYF. Here the CDR3 DNA reads TGCAGCTCTCCGGAGAGGGACCAACAAGAGACCCAGTACTTC.

This clonotype was seen more than once but under ten times. The chain couples TRBV12-3 or TRBV12-4 to TRBJ2-7; the D gene is possibly TRBD2 (6 bases). Trimming cost V 5 bases and J 0 bases, with 11 bases left between them. The CDR3 totals 14 residues. This CDR3 reads CASSLGTFSYEQYF. In nucleotides, the CDR3 is TGTGCCAGCAGTCTCGGGACTTTCTCCTACGAGCAGTACTTC.

This clonotype was observed a few times. The chain has TRBV9 and TRBJ2-7; D is unclear. Germline-derived CDR1 and CDR2 are SGDLS and YYNGEE. V lost 0 bases and J lost 1, with 8 bases in between. The CDR3 is 14 residues long. The CDR3 sequence: CASSVDLGSYEQYF. In DNA form, the CDR3 reads TGTGCCAGCAGCGTAGATCTAGGATCCTACGAGCAGTACTTC.

The rearrangement links TRBV5-1 to TRBJ1-2, with D possibly matching TRBD1 (5 bases). The germline V and J ends were trimmed by 4 bases and 4 bases, with 11 bases remaining between them. The germline gives CDR1 SGHRS, CDR2 YFSETQ. The CDR3 runs 13 residues. The CDR3 region is CASSQGTGYGYTF. In DNA, the CDR3 is TGCGCCAGCAGCCAAGGGACGGGCTATGGCTACACCTTC.

This clonotype appeared a few times. This chain uses TRBV12-3 or TRBV12-4 with TRBJ2-7, with no clear D. The CDR3 contains 11 residues. With 3 bases removed from V and 6 bases from J, the gap between germline ends came to 6 bases. CDR3 coding DNA: TGTGCCAGCAGTTTCTACGGCGAGCAGTACTTC. It yields the protein CASSFYGEQYF.

The table lists this clonotype with a count of one. The chain recombines TRBV6-4 with TRBJ2-2; D ambiguous. V was pared by 8 bases and J by 4 bases, with 14 bases between. The CDR3 runs 14 residues. Germline V gives CDR1 MRHNA, CDR2 SNTAGT. CDR3 sequence: CASPRKFRTGELFF. CDR3 bases: TGTGCCAGCCCCCGAAAATTTCGCACCGGGGAGCTGTTTTTT.

The V gene is TRBV12-3 or TRBV12-4, the J gene TRBJ2-3; unclear D gene. Trimming removed 4 bases at V and 4 bases at J, with 9 bases between. The CDR3 runs 13 residues. CDR3 in DNA: TGTGCCAGCAGTTCGTGGGGTGCAGATACGCAGTATTTT. The encoded protein is CASSSWGADTQYF.

The chain joins TRBV7-6 to TRBJ2-1; 10 bases are a match to TRBD2. V lost 5 bases, J lost 0 bases, and 16 bases stayed unmatched. From germline, CDR1 is SGHVS and CDR2 FNYEAQ. This CDR3 region has 20 residues. In nucleotides, the CDR3 is TGTGCCAGCAGCCCTTTAGCGGGAGGAAGCTGGTTGAGCTCCTACAATGAGCAGTTCTTC. Protein sequence: CASSPLAGGSWLSSYNEQFF.

The J gene is TRBJ2-4, the V gene TRBV5-1; the D gene is possibly TRBD1 (7 bases). The CDR3 is 15 amino acids. V shed 4 bases and J shed 6 bases, with 17 bases lying between them. The V gene's germline CDR1 is SGHRS and CDR2 YFSETQ. DNA for the CDR3: TGCGCCAGCAGCAAGGAGGGACAGAAGACAAACATTCAGTACTTC. Protein: CASSKEGQKTNIQYF.

This rearrangement joins TRBV7-3 to TRBJ2-1, with no clear D. V shed 5 bases and J shed 10 bases, with 15 bases lying between them. CDR3 length: 13 amino acids. The germline V gene encodes CDR1 SGHTA and CDR2 FQGTGA. The CDR3 protein is CASSPDPSREQFF. The CDR3, as DNA: TGTGCCAGCAGCCCCGACCCATCGAGGGAGCAGTTCTTC.

CDR3 in DNA: TGTGCCATCAAAATCACAGGGGCTGACACTGAAGCTTTCTTT. It yields the protein CAIKITGADTEAFF. The V and J genes are TRBV10-3 and TRBJ1-1, with TRBD1 matching over 7 bases. CDR1 is ENHRY and CDR2 is SYGVKD in the germline V gene. This CDR3 has 14 amino acids. Trimming at V came to 7 bases and at J to 3 bases, leaving 8 bases not matched to a gene.

The chain carries TRBV20-1 and TRBJ1-1; 8 bases agree with TRBD1. Losses at the gene ends were 5 bases for V and 5 bases for J; bases not matched to a gene: 7. Germline V CDR1 and CDR2: DFQATT, SNEGSKA (reference sequence). This CDR3 region has 13 residues. Here the CDR3 DNA reads TGCAGTGCTGACGGACAGGGAGGGACTGAAGCTTTCTTT. Protein: CSADGQGGTEAFF.

This clonotype was counted between two and nine times. This rearrangement joins TRBV7-6 to TRBJ2-7, with TRBD1 matching over 9 bases. CDR1 is SGHVS and CDR2 is FNYEAQ in the germline V gene. This CDR3 contains 15 residues. J lost 2 bases, V lost 4 bases, and 6 bases had no gene match. CDR3 bases: TGTGCCAGCAGCTCATCCCGGGACAGGGCCTACGAGCAGTACTTC. Protein: CASSSSRDRAYEQYF.

The rearrangement links TRBV20-1 to TRBJ2-1; 7 bases are a match to TRBD2. The J segment lost 3 bases and the V segment lost 0 bases, leaving 8 bases of the junction unmatched. CDR1 is DFQATT and CDR2 is SNEGSKA in the germline V gene (reference sequence). The CDR3 consists of 16 residues. The CDR3 DNA follows: TGCAGTGCTAGAGATTCTGCTAGCGGACTCTACAATGAGCAGTTCTTC. Its translation: CSARDSASGLYNEQFF.

The J gene is TRBJ1-1, the V gene TRBV20-1; 10 nucleotides match TRBD1. V shed 6 bases and J 6 bases; nucleotides not matched to a gene: 7. Germline V CDR1 and CDR2: DFQATT, SNEGSKA (reference sequence). The CDR3 is 13 amino acids. CDR3 nucleotide sequence: TGCAGTGCAAGACAGGGGGCCACGGCTGAAGCTTTCTTT. This encodes CSARQGATAEAFF.

The chain employs TRBV11-2 and TRBJ1-2; D not certain. This CDR3 is built from 11 residues. Germline assignment: CDR1 SGHAT and CDR2 FQNNGV. The ends were cut back, 7 bases at V and 1 base at J, with 4 bases in the middle. For the CDR3, the DNA is TGTGCCAGCAACAGTAACTATGGCTACACCTTC. Encoded protein: CASNSNYGYTF.

This clonotype was detected ten times or more. This chain joins TRBV20-1 and TRBJ2-1; 7 bases map to TRBD2. The ends lost 0 bases at V and 7 bases at J; junction bases unmatched: 15. The CDR3 extends over 17 amino acids. The germline V gene encodes CDR1 DFQATT and CDR2 SNEGSKA (reference sequence). The CDR3 sequence is CSARDYERGSLYNEQFF. CDR3 in DNA: TGCAGTGCTAGAGATTACGAGCGCGGGAGTTTATATAATGAGCAGTTCTTC.

This chain uses TRBV7-9 with TRBJ2-1; 8 bases are shared with TRBD1. With 5 bases clipped from V and 2 bases from J, the junction kept 11 bases outside the gene matches. Germline V gives CDR1 SEHNR, CDR2 FQNEAQ (reference sequence). This CDR3 contains 17 residues. As DNA, the CDR3 is TGTGCCAGCAGCCCACCACAGGGGGTTAGGGCCTACAATGAGCAGTTCTTC. Translation gives CASSPPQGVRAYNEQFF. Looking up the rest from reference TRBV7-9 and TRBJ2-1 gives the full variable domain: DTGVSQNPRHKITKRGQNVTFRCDPISEHNRLYWYRQTLGQGPEFLTYFQNEAQLEKSRLLSDRFSAERPKGSFSTLEIQRTEQGDSAMYLCASSPPQGVRAYNEQFFGPGTRLTVL.

The V and J genes are TRBV28 and TRBJ2-1, with 10 positions matching TRBD2. The trim removed 7 bases at V and 7 bases at J, leaving 10 bases unmatched. Germline CDR1 MDHEN, CDR2 SYDVKM. The CDR3 totals 15 residues. The CDR3 DNA reads as TGTGCCAGCACCTCAGCTAGCGGGAGTTGGAATGAGCAGTTCTTC. Protein sequence: CASTSASGSWNEQFF.

This clonotype was seen only a few times. The CDR3 nucleotides are TGTGCCAGCAGCCCTGCTTCCCAGCGGAATACGCAGTATTTT. It encodes CASSPASQRNTQYF. The J gene is TRBJ2-3, the V gene TRBV7-2; D possibly corresponds to TRBD2 (5 bases). The CDR3 extends over 14 amino acids. Germline CDR1 reads SGHTA; CDR2 reads FQGNSA. The V end lost 5 bases, the J end lost 7 bases, and 16 bases lay between the germline ends. Combining the CDR3 with reference TRBV7-2 and TRBJ2-3 gives the whole variable domain GAGVSQSPSNKVTEKGKDVELRCDPISGHTALYWYRQSLGQGLEFLIYFQGNSAPDKSGLPSDRFSAERTGGSVSTLTIQRTQQEDSAVYLCASSPASQRNTQYFGPGTRLTVL.

This clonotype was recorded a few times. V gene TRBV6-1 combines with J gene TRBJ1-3; 8 bases match TRBD1. V trimming: 6 bases; J trimming: 8 bases; junction bases outside the gene matches: 12. Germline assignment: CDR1 MNHNS and CDR2 SASEGT. The CDR3 length is 15 residues. The CDR3 is CASRMGQARGDTIYF. The CDR3 nucleotides read TGTGCCAGCAGAATGGGACAGGCTCGGGGGGACACCATATATTTT.

CDR3 bases: TGTGCCAGCAGTTTTTCGGACAGGAAACTAGCGGGAGGCCCCACCGGGGAGCTGTTTTTT. It yields the protein CASSFSDRKLAGGPTGELFF. V and J are TRBV27 and TRBJ2-2; 12 bases map to TRBD2. This CDR3 has 20 residues. The V and J ends lost 3 bases and 4 bases, in that order; junction bases with no gene match: 15. The V gene's germline CDR1 is MNHEY and CDR2 SMNVEV (reference sequence).

This clonotype was seen only a few times. The chain uses TRBV5-6 and TRBJ1-2, with unresolved D. The V gene lost 5 bases and the J gene lost 7 bases, with 18 bases spanning the gap. Per the germline V gene, CDR1 is SGHDT and CDR2 is YYEEEE. The CDR3 has 14 amino acids. CDR3 in DNA: TGTGCCAGCAGTTCCGGACCCGGCGAGGGTGGCTACACCTTC. Residues: CASSSGPGEGGYTF. Filled out from reference TRBV5-6 and TRBJ1-2, the complete variable domain reads DAGVTQSPTHLIKTRGQQVTLRCSPKSGHDTVSWYQQALGQGPQFIFQYYEEEERQRGNFPDRFSGHQFPNYSSELNVNALLLGDSALYLCASSSGPGEGGYTFGSGTRLTVV.

This clonotype was counted only a few times. The chain links TRBV12-3 or TRBV12-4 to TRBJ1-2, with 8 bases identical to TRBD1. CDR3 length equals 16 residues. V lost 3 bases, J lost 8 bases, and 14 bases stayed unmatched. The CDR3 DNA reads as TGTGCCAGCAGTTTGACCGGGACAGGCCCCTCGGGGGGCTACACCTTC. Translating gives CASSLTGTGPSGGYTF.